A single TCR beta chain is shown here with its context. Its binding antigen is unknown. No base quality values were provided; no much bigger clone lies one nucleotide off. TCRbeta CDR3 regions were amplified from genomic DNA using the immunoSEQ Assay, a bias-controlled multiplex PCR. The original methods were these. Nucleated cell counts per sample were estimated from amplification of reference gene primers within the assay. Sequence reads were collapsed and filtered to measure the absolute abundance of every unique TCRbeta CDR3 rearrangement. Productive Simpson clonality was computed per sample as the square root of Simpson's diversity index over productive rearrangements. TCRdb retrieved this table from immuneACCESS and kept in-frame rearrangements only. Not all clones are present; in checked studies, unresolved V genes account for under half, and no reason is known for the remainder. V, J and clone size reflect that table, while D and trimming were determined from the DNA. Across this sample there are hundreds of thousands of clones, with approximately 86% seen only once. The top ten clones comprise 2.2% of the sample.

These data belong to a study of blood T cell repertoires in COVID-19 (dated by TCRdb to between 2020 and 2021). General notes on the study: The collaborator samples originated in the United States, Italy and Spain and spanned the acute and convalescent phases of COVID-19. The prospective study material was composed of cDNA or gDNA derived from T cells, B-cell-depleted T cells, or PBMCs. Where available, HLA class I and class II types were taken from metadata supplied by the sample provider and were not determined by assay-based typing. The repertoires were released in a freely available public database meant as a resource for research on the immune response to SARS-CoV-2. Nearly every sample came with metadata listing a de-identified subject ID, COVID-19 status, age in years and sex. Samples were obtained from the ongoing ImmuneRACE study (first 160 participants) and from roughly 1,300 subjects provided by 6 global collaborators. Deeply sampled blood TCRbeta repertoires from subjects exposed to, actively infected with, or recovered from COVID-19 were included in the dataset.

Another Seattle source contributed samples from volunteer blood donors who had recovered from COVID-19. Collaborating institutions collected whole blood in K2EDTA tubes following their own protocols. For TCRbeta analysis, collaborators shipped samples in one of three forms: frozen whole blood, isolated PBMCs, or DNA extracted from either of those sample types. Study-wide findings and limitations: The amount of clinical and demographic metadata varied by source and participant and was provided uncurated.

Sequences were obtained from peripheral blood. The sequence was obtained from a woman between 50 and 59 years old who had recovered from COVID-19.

The CDR3 region has the sequence CATSRDIRTGDGYTF. DNA sequence: TGTGCCACCAGCAGAGATATTAGGACAGGGGATGGCTACACCTTC. The V gene is TRBV15 and the J gene is TRBJ1-2, with 9 junctional bases fitting TRBD1. CDR1 and CDR2 were assigned from the germline V gene (reference sequence) as LNHNV and YYDKDF. Trimmed from V: 0 bases; trimmed from J: 6 bases; junction bases lacking a gene match: 5. The CDR3 goes from the cysteine to the phenylalanine over 15 residues. Only the CDR3 part of the read is kept: 45 bases, read in frame from the first base.